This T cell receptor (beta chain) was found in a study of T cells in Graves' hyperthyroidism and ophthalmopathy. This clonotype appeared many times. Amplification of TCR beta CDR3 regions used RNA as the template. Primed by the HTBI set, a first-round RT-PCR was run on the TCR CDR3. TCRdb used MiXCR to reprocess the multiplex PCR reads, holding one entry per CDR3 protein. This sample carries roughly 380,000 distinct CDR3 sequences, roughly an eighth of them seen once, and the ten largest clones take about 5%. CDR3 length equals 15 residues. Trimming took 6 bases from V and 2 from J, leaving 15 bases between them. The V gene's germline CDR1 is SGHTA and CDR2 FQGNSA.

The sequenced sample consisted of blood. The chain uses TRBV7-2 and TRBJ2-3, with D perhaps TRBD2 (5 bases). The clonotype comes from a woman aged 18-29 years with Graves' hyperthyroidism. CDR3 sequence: CASSPSRQYTDTQYF. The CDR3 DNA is TGTGCCAGCAGTCCTAGCAGGCAGTACACAGATACGCAGTATTTT.